One sample yielded the 32 T cell receptor beta chains listed below, sequenced in a study of STAT5B mutations in CD4+ large granular lymphocyte leukemia. Repertoires were generated with immunoSEQ multiplex PCR, while TCRdb's copy carries only in-frame clones and drops some. The repertoire holds roughly 36,000 clones, with roughly 71% as singletons. The sample consisted of CD4+ T cells from blood buffy coats. These receptors all stem from a human donor in good health.

This clone was counted a few times. The genes are TRBV4-2 and TRBJ2-5, with 7 bases matching TRBD2. Trimming took 2 bases from V and 1 from J; bases not matched to a gene: 4. CDR3 length: 15 residues. Per germline, CDR1 LGHNA and CDR2 YNFKEQ. This CDR3 reads CASSQLAARQETQYF. CDR3 DNA sequence: TGTGCCAGCAGCCAACTAGCGGCGCGCCAAGAGACCCAGTACTTC.

This sequence joins TRBV6-1 and TRBJ2-3; TRBD2 matches at 7 bases. Germline V gives CDR1 MNHNS, CDR2 SASEGT. The length of the CDR3 is 13 residues. The J segment lost 2 bases and the V segment lost 4 bases, leaving 0 bases of the junction unmatched. This chain's CDR3 is CASSGDYTDTQYF. The DNA of the CDR3 is TGTGCCAGCAGTGGGGACTACACAGATACGCAGTATTTT.

In this sample, this clone turned up a few times. The CDR3 DNA sequence: TGTGCCAGCAGCGAAGCGGGCATGAACACTGAAGCTTTCTTT. Translation gives CASSEAGMNTEAFF. The chain recombines TRBV9 with TRBJ1-1; D ambiguous. The CDR3 spans 14 residues. CDR1 and CDR2 (germline): SGDLS, YYNGEE. Trimming stripped 3 bases from V and 0 bases from J, with 9 bases between.

This rearrangement joins TRBV30 to TRBJ1-5; perhaps TRBD1 as D (5 bases). The CDR3 runs 14 residues. Trimming left V 0 bases short and J 7 bases short, with 13 bases between. Germline lookup yields CDR1 GTSNPN and CDR2 SVGIG (reference sequence). The CDR3 loop is CAWSVGQGAQPQHF. CDR3 nucleotides: TGTGCCTGGAGTGTAGGTCAGGGAGCCCAGCCCCAGCATTTT.

The J gene is TRBJ1-2, the V gene TRBV29-1; unclear D gene. Between the trimmed V and J ends, which lost 2 bases and 0 bases, there was a span of 4 bases. The CDR3 is 12 amino acids. Germline V CDR1 and CDR2: SQVTM, ANQGSEA. The CDR3: CSVETANYGYTF. The CDR3 nucleotides are TGCAGCGTTGAAACGGCTAACTATGGCTACACCTTC. Using reference TRBV29-1 and TRBJ1-2 for the parts outside the CDR3, the full variable domain is SAVISQKPSRDICQRGTSLTIQCQVDSQVTMMFWYRQQPGQSLTLIATANQGSEATYESGFVIDKFPISRPNLTFSTLTVSNMSPEDSSIYLCSVETANYGYTFGSGTRLTVV.

The chain links TRBV6-1 to TRBJ2-5; tentative D call: TRBD2 (5 bases). The V gene's germline CDR1 is MNHNS and CDR2 SASEGT. The CDR3 is made up of 12 amino acids. V gave up 1 base and J gave up 9 bases, with 9 bases separating them. In nucleotides, the CDR3 is TGTGCCAGCAGTGAAGTCGGGGTAGCCCAGTACTTC. Its translation: CASSEVGVAQYF.

This clone was seen only a few times. CDR3 in amino acids: CASSIPGTRVETQYF. The CDR3 nucleotides read TGTGCCAGTAGTATCCCCGGGACTAGGGTGGAGACCCAGTACTTC. This chain joins TRBV19 and TRBJ2-5, with 8 bases matching TRBD2. The CDR3 has 15 residues. Trimming took 3 bases from V and 5 from J; bases not matched to a gene: 8. CDR1 is LNHDA, CDR2 SQIVND, per germline (reference sequence).

The genes are TRBV25-1 and TRBJ2-1, with TRBD2 matching 7 bases. In germline, CDR1 is MGHDK, CDR2 SYGVNS. J gave up 4 bases and V 2 bases, and 8 bases lay outside the gene matches. The CDR3 consists of 16 residues. CDR3 region: CASSEVPGGGYNEQFF. CDR3 nucleotides: TGTGCCAGCAGTGAAGTTCCGGGGGGTGGGTACAATGAGCAGTTCTTC.

The V and J genes are TRBV7-2 and TRBJ2-7; 7 nucleotides agree with TRBD2. V lost 0 bases, J lost 7 bases, and 6 bases stayed unmatched. Germline loops: CDR1 SGHTA, CDR2 FQGNSA. CDR3 length: 14 amino acids. As DNA, the CDR3 is TGTGCCAGCAGCTTAGCTTCAGGAGCGGGGGAGCAGTACTTC. Encoded protein: CASSLASGAGEQYF.

The count of this clone is one. The DNA for the CDR3 is TGTGCCAGCAGCGACCGGGGAACTAGAAACATTCAGTACTTC. Its translation is CASSDRGTRNIQYF. The gene calls are TRBV5-5 and TRBJ2-4; maybe TRBD2 (5 bases). The CDR3 sequence is 14 residues long. Germline V gene sequence: CDR1 SGHKS, CDR2 YYEKEE (reference sequence). Trimming shortened V by 4 bases and J by 6 bases, and 14 bases separated the two germline ends.

The J gene is TRBJ1-5, the V gene TRBV5-6; D is undetermined. Trimming took off 2 bases at V and 0 bases at J, with 6 bases between the two ends. The germline gives CDR1 SGHDT, CDR2 YYEEEE. This CDR3 region has 14 residues. CDR3 loop: CASSFRYSNQPQHF. The CDR3 bases are TGTGCCAGCAGCTTCAGGTATAGCAATCAGCCCCAGCATTTT.

The chain couples TRBV2 to TRBJ2-5, with a weak D call TRBD2 (5 bases). The CDR3 consists of 15 residues. Germline CDR1 and CDR2: SNHLY and FYNNEI. Trimming took 1 base from V and 7 from J, leaving 16 bases between them. Here the CDR3 reads CASSEGASSVGTQYF. As DNA, the CDR3 is TGTGCCAGCAGTGAAGGGGCTAGCTCGGTCGGGACCCAGTACTTC.

The chain employs TRBV19 and TRBJ2-7; D gene ambiguous. Germline lookup yields CDR1 LNHDA and CDR2 SQIVND (reference sequence). The CDR3 length is 13 residues. Trimming cost V 6 bases and J 0 bases, with 9 bases left between them. In DNA form, the CDR3 reads TGTGCCAGTAGGTCTCTCAGCTCCTACGAGCAGTACTTC. It is translated as CASRSLSSYEQYF.

The chain couples TRBV7-2 to TRBJ2-3; maybe TRBD2 (5 bases). V lost 1 base and J lost 4, with 12 bases in between. CDR3 length: 15 amino acids. Germline values: CDR1 SGHTA, CDR2 FQGNSA. Here the CDR3 reads CASSLGGVVADTQYF. CDR3 nucleotide sequence: TGTGCCAGCAGCTTAGGGGGAGTTGTAGCAGATACGCAGTATTTT.

This chain connects TRBV7-2 to TRBJ2-5, with unresolved D. The length of the CDR3 is 14 residues. The ends were cut back, 5 bases at V and 5 bases at J, with 15 bases in the middle. Per the germline V gene, CDR1 is SGHTA and CDR2 is FQGNSA. The CDR3 loop reads CASSPGSGRETQYF. CDR3 nucleotide sequence: TGTGCCAGCAGCCCCGGGTCCGGGCGGGAGACCCAGTACTTC.

CDR3 protein: CASSLAYTNTEAFF. The CDR3 DNA reads as TGCGCCAGCAGCTTGGCTTACACAAACACTGAAGCTTTCTTT. V usage is TRBV5-1 and J usage is TRBJ1-1; D is uncertain. The CDR3 runs 14 residues. The germline gives CDR1 SGHRS, CDR2 YFSETQ. The V gene lost 0 bases and the J gene lost 2 bases, with 8 bases spanning the gap.

The J gene is TRBJ2-7, the V gene TRBV30, with D possibly called TRBD1 or TRBD2 (5 bases each). Trimming cost V 3 bases and J 6 bases, with 15 bases left between them. The CDR3 runs to 13 residues. In germline, CDR1 is GTSNPN, CDR2 SVGIG (reference sequence). The DNA of the CDR3 is TGTGCCTGGAGGCAGGGACCCAAGTTCGAGCAGTACTTC. Translated, it gives CAWRQGPKFEQYF.

For the CDR3, the DNA is TGTGCCAGCAGGACTAGCGGGGGGGCGGAGACCCAGTACTTC. Amino acids: CASRTSGGAETQYF. The chain recombines TRBV7-2 with TRBJ2-5; the match to TRBD2 covers 14 bases. Germline V gives CDR1 SGHTA, CDR2 FQGNSA. Unmatched junction bases numbered 2, after V lost 6 bases and J lost 5 bases. The length of the CDR3 is 14 residues.

J is TRBJ2-7 and V is TRBV15; D is possibly TRBD1 or TRBD2 (5 bases each). Germline CDR1 reads LNHNV; CDR2 reads YYDKDF (reference sequence). V dropped 1 base and J dropped 1 base, with 14 bases sitting between them. This CDR3 contains 16 residues. CDR3 nucleotide sequence: TGTGCCACCAGCAGAGGTAGACAGCGGCCTTCCTACGAGCAGTACTTC. Protein: CATSRGRQRPSYEQYF.

Only one count was recorded for this clone. This chain connects TRBV5-1 to TRBJ2-3, with 12 bases aligning to TRBD2. Germline V lookup: CDR1 SGHRS, CDR2 YFSETQ. CDR3 length: 16 residues. Germline trimming cut 4 bases from V and 2 bases from J; bases unmatched to any gene: 5. The DNA of the CDR3 is TGCGCCAGCAGCCCAACTAGCGGGGGGCCCACAGATACGCAGTATTTT. Protein product: CASSPTSGGPTDTQYF.

The V gene is TRBV7-8, the J gene TRBJ2-7, with D perhaps TRBD1 (5 bases). CDR3 size: 15 residues. Deletions cut 1 base from V and 4 bases from J, with 14 bases between. Per germline, CDR1 SGHVS and CDR2 FQNEAQ. The CDR3 sequence: CASSLEQVFLYEQYF. CDR3 nucleotides: TGTGCCAGCAGCTTAGAACAGGTTTTTCTTTACGAGCAGTACTTC.

V usage is TRBV19 and J usage is TRBJ2-5; TRBD1 matches at 9 bases. The DNA matches TRBJ2-7 better at its end, which makes the J call doubtful. The V gene's germline CDR1 is LNHDA and CDR2 SQIVND (reference sequence). The CDR3 has 15 residues. In DNA, the CDR3 is TGTGCCAGTAGGTATACAGGGGGCCAAAACTACGAGCAGTACTTC. Its translation is CASRYTGGQNYEQYF.

The chain couples TRBV7-2 to TRBJ1-5; no clear D gene. Germline lookup yields CDR1 SGHTA and CDR2 FQGNSA. Trimming left V 1 base short and J 0 bases short, with 7 bases between. This CDR3 has 15 amino acids. The CDR3 region is CASSLGGDSNQPQHF. In DNA form, the CDR3 reads TGTGCCAGCAGCTTAGGGGGAGATAGCAATCAGCCCCAGCATTTT.

The CDR3 loop is CASSRGLDDEQFF. For the CDR3, the DNA is TGCGCCAGCAGCCGAGGACTAGACGATGAGCAGTTCTTC. V and J are TRBV5-1 and TRBJ2-1; TRBD2 aligns across 7 bases. This CDR3 has 13 amino acids. Germline loops: CDR1 SGHRS, CDR2 YFSETQ. V lost 4 bases, J lost 8 bases, and 6 bases stayed unmatched.

This clone was recorded once. The CDR3 spells CASSLYGETQYF. The DNA for the CDR3 is TGCGCCAGCAGCTTGTATGGGGAGACCCAGTACTTC. The V and J genes are TRBV5-1 and TRBJ2-5; D is unresolved. Germline CDR1 SGHRS, CDR2 YFSETQ. The CDR3 runs to 12 residues. The V end was cut by 1 base, the J end by 5 bases, with 6 bases between.

This clone was counted a few times. The chain's CDR3 is CASSPGENEQFF. In nucleotides, the CDR3 is TGTGCCAGCAGCCCGGGGGAAAATGAGCAGTTCTTC. The V and J genes are TRBV5-4 and TRBJ2-1, with D maybe TRBD2 (6 bases). The germline V and J ends were trimmed by 4 bases and 7 bases, with 9 bases remaining between them. Germline V gives CDR1 SGHNT, CDR2 YYREEE (reference sequence). The CDR3 is 12 amino acids. Looking up the rest from reference TRBV5-4 and TRBJ2-1 gives the full variable domain: ETGVTQSPTHLIKTRGQQVTLRCSSQSGHNTVSWYQQALGQGPQFIFQYYREEENGRGNFPPRFSGLQFPNYSSELNVNALELDDSALYLCASSPGENEQFFGPGTRLTVL.

The V call is TRBV12-5, the J call TRBJ1-5; D may be TRBD1 (5 bases). Germline V CDR1 and CDR2: LGHNT, FRNRAP. The length of the CDR3 is 19 residues. The V and J ends lost 4 bases and 0 bases respectively, with 22 bases between them. The chain's CDR3 is CASGSSPVGVDYSNQPQHF. The CDR3 region has the DNA TGTGCTAGTGGTTCCTCCCCGGTGGGGGTTGATTATAGCAATCAGCCCCAGCATTTT.

The chain employs TRBV25-1 and TRBJ1-5; tentatively, D is TRBD1 (5 bases). The V gene's germline CDR1 is MGHDK and CDR2 SYGVNS. The V gene lost 3 bases and the J gene lost 5 bases, with 11 bases spanning the gap. This CDR3 spans 14 amino acids. The CDR3 DNA sequence: TGTGCCAGCAGTGACAGGGTCAAGGATCAGCCCCAGCATTTT. Protein product: CASSDRVKDQPQHF.

Only a few counts were recorded for this clone. The V call is TRBV19, the J call TRBJ2-2, with 10 positions matching TRBD1. The length of the CDR3 is 15 residues. The V gene's germline CDR1 is LNHDA and CDR2 SQIVND (reference sequence). Unmatched junction bases numbered 4, after V lost 5 bases and J lost 4 bases. This chain's CDR3 is CASSPWDRGTGELFF. CDR3 nucleotides: TGTGCCAGTAGTCCCTGGGACAGGGGCACCGGGGAGCTGTTTTTT.

The genes are TRBV27 and TRBJ2-7; D remains ambiguous. Germline V CDR1 and CDR2: MNHEY, SMNVEV (reference sequence). V was shortened by 5 bases and J by 6 bases, with 8 bases between the two germline ends. This CDR3 has 11 residues. CDR3 nucleotides: TGTGCCAGCAGTCCCCCTGTCGAGCAGTACTTC. This sequence encodes CASSPPVEQYF.

The chain employs TRBV5-1 and TRBJ2-7; tentatively, D is TRBD1 (6 bases). Trimming stripped 0 bases from V and 7 bases from J, with 20 bases between. CDR3 length: 16 amino acids. Per the germline V gene, CDR1 is SGHRS and CDR2 is YFSETQ. The CDR3 loop is CASSLAPDSRPKEQYF. The CDR3 DNA reads TGCGCCAGCAGCTTGGCTCCGGACAGTAGGCCCAAGGAGCAGTACTTC.

The chain employs TRBV7-2 and TRBJ2-7; weak D call: TRBD1 (6 bases). The V end was cut by 5 bases, the J end by 3 bases, with 8 bases between. CDR3 size: 12 residues. The germline V gene has CDR1 SGHTA and CDR2 FQGNSA. CDR3 loop: CASSRDNYEQYF. The CDR3 nucleotides read TGTGCCAGCAGCCGGGACAACTACGAGCAGTACTTC. Using reference TRBV7-2 and TRBJ2-7 for the parts outside the CDR3, the full variable domain is GAGVSQSPSNKVTEKGKDVELRCDPISGHTALYWYRQSLGQGLEFLIYFQGNSAPDKSGLPSDRFSAERTGGSVSTLTIQRTQQEDSAVYLCASSRDNYEQYFGPGTRLTVT.